The present T cell receptor (beta chain) was sequenced within a study of blood T cell repertoires in COVID-19. Overall study: The United States, Italy and Spain were the sources of the acute and convalescent COVID-19 samples. In each case, the material was cDNA or gDNA derived from T cells, B-cell-depleted T cells, or PBMCs.

Original data processing: From reference gene primer amplification, estimates of nucleated cell counts were derived. Assay used: immunoSEQ multiplex PCR; TCRdb lists only in-frame clones, some missing. The V and J calls and clone size come from that table; D and trimming were worked out from the DNA. The table includes 110,000 to 150,000 clones, more than 75% detected once. Germline CDR1 WSHSY, CDR2 SAAADI. The V segment lost 7 bases and the J segment 5 bases; nucleotides outside the gene matches: 13. CDR3 size: 16 residues. Sequences were obtained from peripheral blood. The chain has TRBV10-2 and TRBJ1-2; 10 bases are shared with TRBD1. The receptor was isolated from an older man with acute or convalescent COVID-19. CDR3 loop: CASTEGTGADFYGYTF. The CDR3 nucleotides are TGCGCCAGCACCGAGGGGACAGGGGCCGATTTTTATGGCTACACCTTC.